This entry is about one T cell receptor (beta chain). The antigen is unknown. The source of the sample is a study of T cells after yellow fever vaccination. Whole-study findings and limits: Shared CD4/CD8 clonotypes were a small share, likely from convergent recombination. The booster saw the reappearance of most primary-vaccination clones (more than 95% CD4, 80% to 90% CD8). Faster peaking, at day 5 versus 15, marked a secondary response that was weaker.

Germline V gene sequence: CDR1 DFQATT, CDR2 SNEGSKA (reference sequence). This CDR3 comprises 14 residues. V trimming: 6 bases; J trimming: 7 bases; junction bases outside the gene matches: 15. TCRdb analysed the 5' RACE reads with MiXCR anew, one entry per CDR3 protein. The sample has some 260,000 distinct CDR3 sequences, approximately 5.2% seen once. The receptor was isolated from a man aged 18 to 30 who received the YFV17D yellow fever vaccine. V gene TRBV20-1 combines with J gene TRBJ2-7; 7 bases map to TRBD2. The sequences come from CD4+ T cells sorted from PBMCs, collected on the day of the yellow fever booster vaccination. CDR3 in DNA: TGCAGTGCGCAACCCTACTTGGGGCGGGGGGAGCAGTACGTC. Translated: CSAQPYLGRGEQYV.